The following is a T cell receptor beta chain sequence with its context. The antigen remains undetermined. These data come from a study of PD-1 blockade in classical Hodgkin lymphoma. Time point specified: newly diagnosed, previously untreated cHL patient sample. The V gene end was trimmed by 5 bases and the J gene end by 9 bases; junction bases not matched to a gene: 6. Germline CDR1 reads MNHNY; CDR2 reads SVGAGI (reference sequence). CDR3 length: 15 amino acids. Using immunoSEQ multiplex PCR, the repertoire was profiled, and TCRdb retains in-frame clones only, with some absent. Of tens of thousands of clones listed, more than 75% are singletons. General study results and limits: Baseline TCR diversity was reportedly lower in newly diagnosed patients than in healthy donors. It was reported as lower still in relapsed/refractory patients.

This TCR came from a human donor with classical Hodgkin lymphoma. The chain is built from TRBV6-6 and TRBJ2-1, with 14 bases identical to TRBD2. Sample: peripheral blood mononuclear cells (PBMCs). The CDR3 region has the DNA TGTGCCAGCAGTGCCGGACTAGCGGGAGGATCTGAGCAGTTCTTC. Translated, it gives CASSAGLAGGSEQFF.